This TCR beta chain was captured in a study of cytomegalovirus exposure and HLA in healthy donors. Concerning this clone: Its target is not known.

CDR1 and CDR2 (germline): SQVTM, ANQGSEA. Deletions cut 6 bases from V and 5 bases from J, with 10 bases between. The CDR3 covers 11 residues. Primers: 60 Vbeta forward and 13 Jbeta reverse. Method: immunoSEQ multiplex PCR; TCRdb's copy keeps in-frame clones and lacks some. The sample lists roughly 200,000 clones, roughly 85% occurring once. The study's findings and limits: The study carried out a later analysis of TCR beta sequences. It associated under 20,000 of them with specific HLA alleles at a false discovery rate of 0.05. A highly shared variant cluster was judged a likely technical artifact. Trimming of TCR beta V- and J-genes showed a link, identified in a later analysis, to a missense DCLRE1C variant. Indistinguishable V segments, including TRBV6-2 and TRBV6-3, were excluded.

This chain connects TRBV29-1 to TRBJ1-2; D remains ambiguous. The specimen sequenced was PBMCs. This clonotype was obtained from a woman aged 25 to 39 in good health and CMV-seropositive. The CDR3 reads CSVLHMYGYTF. The CDR3 nucleotides read TGCAGCGTCCTCCACATGTATGGCTACACCTTC. Combining the CDR3 with reference TRBV29-1 and TRBJ1-2 gives the whole variable domain SAVISQKPSRDICQRGTSLTIQCQVDSQVTMMFWYRQQPGQSLTLIATANQGSEATYESGFVIDKFPISRPNLTFSTLTVSNMSPEDSSIYLCSVLHMYGYTFGSGTRLTVV.